Each of the 26 T cell receptor beta chains below was sequenced from the same sample in a study of T cells in women clearing cervical HPV infection. Generated by immunoSEQ multiplex PCR, the TCRdb table keeps only in-frame clones and is missing some. The sample holds over 25,000 clones. The sample taken for sequencing was blood buffy coat. The origin of the receptors is a woman aged 18 to 75 with a cervical HPV16 infection that either progressed to CIN3+ or cleared (not recorded which).

Of note for this clone: The read ends 3 residues shy of where the CDR3 ends; the end is completed using the germline J gene. This sequence joins TRBV19 and TRBJ2-7; 9 bases are shared with TRBD1. Looked up from germline, CDR1 is LNHDA and CDR2 is SQIVND (reference sequence). This CDR3 region has 15 residues. The V gene end was trimmed by 6 bases and the J gene end by 4 bases; junction bases not matched to a gene: 10. CDR3 bases read: TGTGCCAGTAGGCCGGGACAGGGAAAGATGTACGAG. The encoded protein is CASRPGQGKMYE. The full CDR3 is CASRPGQGKMYEQYF. The full variable domain, in which reference TRBV19 and TRBJ2-7 provide the parts outside the CDR3, is DGGITQSPKYLFRKEGQNVTLSCEQNLNHDAMYWYRQDPGQGLRLIYYSQIVNDFQKGDIAEGYSVSREKKESFPLTVTSAQKNPTAFYLCASRPGQGKMYEQYFGPGTRLTVT.

As for this clone: The CDR3 is cut off 3 residues early in the read; its end comes from the germline J gene. This rearrangement joins TRBV19 to TRBJ2-3; 10 nucleotides align to TRBD2. Germline-derived CDR1 and CDR2 are LNHDA and SQIVND (reference sequence). The CDR3 sequence is 14 residues long. The J segment lost 6 bases and the V segment lost 3 bases, leaving 3 bases of the junction unmatched. The part of the CDR3 DNA that was read is TGTGCCAGTAGTATCACTAGCGGGGATGATACG. Encoded protein: CASSITSGDDT. The entire CDR3 sequence reads CASSITSGDDTQYF. The full variable domain, with the rest looked up from reference TRBV19 and TRBJ2-3, is DGGITQSPKYLFRKEGQNVTLSCEQNLNHDAMYWYRQDPGQGLRLIYYSQIVNDFQKGDIAEGYSVSREKKESFPLTVTSAQKNPTAFYLCASSITSGDDTQYFGPGTRLTVL.

CDR3 protein: CASSPTLSRTQYF. The sequenced part of the CDR3 DNA is TGTGCCAGCAGCCCCACACTATCACGTACG. The V call is TRBV4-2, the J call TRBJ2-3, with D unresolved. The CDR3 end falls 3 residues outside the read, so it is completed with the germline J gene. Trimming pared 4 bases from V and 8 bases from J, leaving 13 bases between. Germline V gene data show CDR1 as LGHNA and CDR2 as YNFKEQ. The CDR3 consists of 13 residues.

With regard to this clone: The read ends 3 residues shy of where the CDR3 ends; the end is completed using the germline J gene. This chain connects TRBV19 to TRBJ2-7; TRBD2 agrees at 7 bases. With 5 bases clipped from V and 1 base from J, the junction kept 8 bases outside the gene matches. The CDR3 runs to 15 residues. Germline CDR1 is LNHDA and CDR2 is SQIVND (reference sequence). CDR3 loop: CASSHVRGRSYEQYF. The DNA read from the CDR3 is TGTGCCAGTAGTCACGTGCGGGGGAGATCCTACGAG.

Remarks on this clone: The read ends 3 residues before the CDR3 terminus; that terminus is restored from the germline J gene. The chain uses TRBV4-1 and TRBJ1-1, with 11 bases that match TRBD1. CDR3 length: 18 residues. Looked up from germline, CDR1 is MGHRA and CDR2 is YSYEKL. Trimming cost V 0 bases and J 4 bases; bases outside gene matches: 10. CDR3 sequence: CASSQEAMDRGLGTEAFF. The sequenced part of the CDR3 DNA is TGCGCCAGCAGCCAAGAAGCTATGGACAGGGGGCTGGGCACTGAA.

On this clone itself: The CDR3 end falls 3 residues outside the read, so it is completed with the germline J gene. The rearrangement links TRBV2 to TRBJ1-1, with D unresolved. Germline CDR1 SNHLY, CDR2 FYNNEI. CDR3 length: 14 amino acids. Trimming took 5 bases from V and 1 from J, leaving 11 bases between them. Partial CDR3 DNA: TGTGCCAGCAGTTATTCGCCAGGGAACACTGAA. It is translated as CASSYSPGNTE. The CDR3, in full, reads CASSYSPGNTEAFF.

About this clone: The read halts 3 residues ahead of the CDR3 end, with the missing end drawn from the germline J gene. The chain carries TRBV19 and TRBJ2-1; 9 bases fit TRBD2. Germline loops: CDR1 LNHDA, CDR2 SQIVND (reference sequence). This CDR3 is 20 amino acids long. J was trimmed by 0 bases and V by 5 bases; bases with no gene match: 17. The sequenced part of the CDR3 DNA is TGTGCCAGTAGTCCCGAATTAGGCAGCGGGAGGCCGAGCTCCTACAATGAG. Amino acids: CASSPELGSGRPSSYNE. The entire CDR3 protein is CASSPELGSGRPSSYNEQFF.

As concerns this clone: The observed sequence ends 3 residues before the CDR3 terminus, with the missing tail filled in from the germline J gene. The chain couples TRBV5-5 to TRBJ2-1, with 8 bases fitting TRBD1. The length of the CDR3 is 15 residues. CDR1 and CDR2 (germline): SGHKS, YYEKEE (reference sequence). After removal of 1 base from V and 5 bases from J, the junction contained 5 bases not matched to a gene. The covered CDR3 bases are TGTGCCAGCAGCTTGTACACAGGGGGTGACAATGAG. Protein sequence: CASSLYTGGDNE. The whole CDR3 sequence is CASSLYTGGDNEQFF.

Concerning this clone itself: The read finishes 3 residues shy of the CDR3 end, and the germline J gene is used to complete it. This chain connects TRBV19 to TRBJ2-7, with 9 bases matching TRBD2. Germline V gene lookup returns CDR1 LNHDA and CDR2 SQIVND (reference sequence). The J segment lost 6 bases and the V segment lost 3 bases, leaving 3 bases of the junction unmatched. The CDR3 totals 13 residues. The covered CDR3 bases are TGTGCCAGTAGTATGCGGGGGGGCCTCGAG. Translation: CASSMRGGLE. The entire CDR3 sequence reads CASSMRGGLEQYF.

As regards this clone: The read stops 3 residues short of the end of the CDR3; the missing end is completed from the germline J gene. The gene calls are TRBV13 and TRBJ2-7, with D maybe TRBD2 (6 bases). Looked up from germline, CDR1 is PRHDT and CDR2 is FYEKMQ (reference sequence). The ends were cut back, 4 bases at V and 6 bases at J, with 13 bases in the middle. The CDR3 spans 13 residues. The part of the CDR3 DNA that was read is TGTGCCAGCAGCTCAAAGGCTAGCGCCGAG. This gives the protein CASSSKASAE. The entire CDR3 reads CASSSKASAEQYF.

Comments on this clone: With the read ending 3 residues before the CDR3 end, the germline J gene is used to fill in that end. The gene calls are TRBV6-1 and TRBJ1-2, with 10 bases lining up with TRBD1. There are 15 residues in the CDR3. Germline V gene lookup returns CDR1 MNHNS and CDR2 SASEGT. V trimming: 2 bases; J trimming: 7 bases; junction bases outside the gene matches: 7. The CDR3 is CASSESRTGGGGYTF. The sequenced CDR3 bases are TGTGCCAGCAGTGAAAGTAGGACAGGGGGAGGTGGC.

Note on this clone: Coverage ceases 3 residues before the CDR3 finishes, and the germline J gene fills in the end. V and J are TRBV10-2 and TRBJ2-1; TRBD2 matches 10 bases. The CDR3 length is 16 residues. V was clipped by 0 bases and J by 8 bases; unmatched bases: 7. In germline, CDR1 is WSHSY, CDR2 SAAADI. Here the CDR3 reads CASSESELAGSDEQFF. The CDR3 DNA, read in part, is TGCGCCAGCAGTGAGTCGGAACTAGCGGGGTCCGATGAG.

Regarding this clone: The read ends 3 residues before the CDR3 terminus; that terminus is restored from the germline J gene. The rearrangement links TRBV10-3 to TRBJ1-4, with 9 nucleotides matching TRBD1. The CDR3 length is 13 residues. Germline loops: CDR1 ENHRY, CDR2 SYGVKD. J gave up 7 bases and V 10 bases, and 7 bases lay outside the gene matches. The CDR3 region is CATTGGAGEKLFF. The part of the CDR3 DNA that was read is TGTGCCACCACAGGGGGCGCGGGTGAAAAA.

Notes on this clone: The read is 3 residues too short to cover the CDR3 end, so that end is filled in from the germline J gene. V is TRBV12-3 or TRBV12-4 and J is TRBJ2-3; 7 nucleotides match TRBD2. V was clipped by 4 bases and J by 2 bases; unmatched bases: 6. The CDR3 is made up of 15 amino acids. CDR3 sequence: CASSSLLADTDTQYF. The CDR3 DNA, read in part, is TGTGCCAGCAGTTCCCTCCTAGCGGACACAGATACG.

A note on this clone: The observed sequence ends 3 residues before the CDR3 terminus, with the missing tail filled in from the germline J gene. This chain connects TRBV5-6 to TRBJ1-6, with TRBD1 identical over 7 bases. CDR1 SGHDT and CDR2 YYEEEE come from the germline V gene. J lost 6 bases, V lost 5 bases, and 5 bases had no gene match. The length of the CDR3 is 14 residues. The part of the CDR3 DNA that was read is TGTGCCAGCAGGAGGGGACAGATTAATTCACCC. This sequence encodes CASRRGQINSP. The complete CDR3 reads CASRRGQINSPLHF. Drawing the rest from reference TRBV5-6 and TRBJ1-6, the complete variable domain is DAGVTQSPTHLIKTRGQQVTLRCSPKSGHDTVSWYQQALGQGPQFIFQYYEEEERQRGNFPDRFSGHQFPNYSSELNVNALLLGDSALYLCASRRGQINSPLHFGNGTRLTVT.

Points on this clone: Read sequence stops 3 residues before the CDR3 end, and the germline J gene provides the missing end. The chain is built from TRBV19 and TRBJ2-1; D is uncertain. The CDR3 extends over 19 amino acids. The germline V and J ends were trimmed by 5 bases and 0 bases, with 23 bases remaining between them. Germline loops: CDR1 LNHDA, CDR2 SQIVND (reference sequence). The covered CDR3 bases are TGTGCCAGTAGTCCCCGTCGCAGTAATTACATTACCTCCTACAATGAG. This gives the protein CASSPRRSNYITSYNE. The CDR3 as a whole reads CASSPRRSNYITSYNEQFF.

Of note for this clone: The read comes to an end 3 residues before the CDR3 does, leaving the germline J gene to fill in the end. V gene TRBV20-1 combines with J gene TRBJ2-5, with TRBD1 identical over 7 bases. The V gene's germline CDR1 is DFQATT and CDR2 SNEGSKA (reference sequence). This CDR3 has 11 residues. The CDR3 sequence is CSASDRVTQYF. The CDR3 bases that were read are TGCAGTGCTAGCGACAGGGTAACC.

In regard to this clone: With the read ending 3 residues before the CDR3 end, the germline J gene is used to fill in that end. The chain combines TRBV20-1 with TRBJ1-1, with a possible D match to TRBD1 (6 bases). Trimming cost V 0 bases and J 1 base, with 15 bases left between them. Germline values: CDR1 DFQATT, CDR2 SNEGSKA (reference sequence). CDR3 length: 16 amino acids. CDR3 DNA, as far as it was read: TGCAGTGCTAGAGATCACAGGGACCCAGGGAACACTGAA. It translates to CSARDHRDPGNTE. The entire CDR3 sequence reads CSARDHRDPGNTEAFF.

A note on this clone: Read coverage stops 3 residues before the CDR3 terminus; the germline J gene supplies the remainder. The V gene is TRBV5-1, the J gene TRBJ1-1, with 7 bases that match TRBD1. Trimming cost V 8 bases and J 3 bases; bases outside gene matches: 7. Per the germline V gene, CDR1 is SGHRS and CDR2 is YFSETQ. The CDR3 runs to 13 residues. CDR3 bases read: TGCGCCAGTGCCGGGACAGCGGACACTGAA. Its protein is CASAGTADTE. The complete CDR3 reads CASAGTADTEAFF.

Comment on this clone: The read stops 3 residues short of the end of the CDR3; the missing end is completed from the germline J gene. This chain uses TRBV19 with TRBJ1-1, with a tentative D call TRBD1 (5 bases). CDR1 is LNHDA, CDR2 SQIVND, per germline (reference sequence). This CDR3 contains 14 residues. Trimming stripped 2 bases from V and 3 bases from J, with 10 bases between. The CDR3 sequence is CASSIRGGYTEAFF. CDR3 DNA, as far as it was read: TGTGCCAGTAGTATAAGGGGCGGATACACTGAA.

For this clone: The CDR3 is cut off 3 residues early in the read; its end comes from the germline J gene. The chain couples TRBV28 to TRBJ2-7, with 7 nucleotides matching TRBD1. The CDR3 covers 14 residues. Germline V gives CDR1 MDHEN, CDR2 SYDVKM. Losses at the gene ends were 5 bases for V and 6 bases for J; bases not matched to a gene: 10. The covered CDR3 bases are TGTGCCAGCAGTCCCCCCCCCGGGGACAGCGAG. Encoded protein: CASSPPPGDSE. The entire CDR3 protein is CASSPPPGDSEQYF.

A word on this clone: Read coverage stops 3 residues before the CDR3 terminus; the germline J gene supplies the remainder. This rearrangement joins TRBV20-1 to TRBJ2-1; 7 bases match TRBD1. This CDR3 comprises 12 residues. With V trimmed by 6 bases and J by 6 bases, 5 bases remained unmatched. Germline V gene lookup returns CDR1 DFQATT and CDR2 SNEGSKA (reference sequence). The CDR3: CSARRQGNEQFF. The part of the CDR3 DNA that was read is TGCAGTGCGCGACGACAGGGCAATGAG.

Incomplete CDR3 DNA: TGCAGTGCTAGAGATCCTCAGGGTCCCGGGGAG. This sequence encodes CSARDPQGPGE. The CDR3 as a whole reads CSARDPQGPGELFF. V usage is TRBV20-1 and J usage is TRBJ2-2, with D possibly TRBD1 on 5 matching bases. The read falls 3 residues short of the CDR3 end, and the missing part is taken from the germline J gene. Per germline, CDR1 DFQATT and CDR2 SNEGSKA (reference sequence). The CDR3 sequence is 14 residues long. V lost 0 bases, J lost 6 bases, and 11 bases lay in between.

Remarks on this clone: The read halts 3 residues ahead of the CDR3 end, with the missing end drawn from the germline J gene. This sequence joins TRBV7-2 and TRBJ2-3; 9 bases fit TRBD2. With 1 base clipped from V and 7 bases from J, the junction kept 3 bases outside the gene matches. The CDR3 is 14 residues long. Germline V gene lookup returns CDR1 SGHTA and CDR2 FQGNSA. Here the CDR3 reads CASSLGGGAYTQYF. CDR3 bases read: TGTGCCAGCAGCTTAGGCGGGGGGGCGTATACG.

As concerns this clone: Read data end 3 residues before the CDR3 end; the end is taken from the germline J gene. The chain recombines TRBV19 with TRBJ2-2; 8 positions match TRBD1. Germline V gene lookup returns CDR1 LNHDA and CDR2 SQIVND (reference sequence). This CDR3 contains 17 residues. CDR3 sequence: CASSSLQAGGRGSPLFF. The part of the CDR3 DNA that was read is TGTGCCAGTAGTAGTCTCCAAGCAGGGGGCAGGGGTTCACCG.

The CDR3 bases that were read are TGTGCCAGCAGTGAACGGAAACTAGCGGGAGAGGAGACC. Encoded protein: CASSERKLAGEET. Given in full, the CDR3 is CASSERKLAGEETQYF. The chain is built from TRBV6-1 and TRBJ2-5; 11 bases line up with TRBD2. The sequence runs out 3 residues before the end of the CDR3; the remainder is reconstructed from the germline J gene. The junction had 7 bases not matched to a gene; V was cut back by 2 bases and J by 5 bases. The CDR3 is made up of 16 amino acids. The germline CDR1 and CDR2 sequences are MNHNS and SASEGT.